This TCR beta chain was sequenced in a study of cytomegalovirus exposure and HLA in healthy donors. Study conclusions and caveats: It was found in a later analysis that first-cohort TCR clusters tended to co-occur in the 120 validation repertoires. TCR beta chains numbering more than 150 were designated cytomegalovirus-associated.

Clones were read by immunoSEQ multiplex PCR, and TCRdb kept only the in-frame ones, dropping some. The data contain about 170,000 clones, 87% of them singletons. A remark on this clone: Antigen: not known.

CDR3 length: 11 amino acids. Trimming took off 3 bases at V and 10 bases at J, with 7 bases between the two ends. The germline CDR1 and CDR2 sequences are MNHNS and SASEGT. This chain connects TRBV6-1 to TRBJ2-1, with D hard to call. The sequenced material came from PBMCs. The origin of this receptor is a young woman in good health and CMV-seronegative. This CDR3 reads CASSDRPEQFF. The CDR3 nucleotides read TGTGCCAGCAGTGATCGTCCGGAGCAGTTCTTC.